This T cell receptor (beta chain) was obtained from a study of cytomegalovirus exposure and HLA in healthy donors. The PCR was carried out with 60 Vbeta primers and 13 Jbeta primers. Measured with immunoSEQ multiplex PCR; TCRdb has only the in-frame clones, and not every one. Of 110,000 or so clones listed, roughly two thirds were seen once; the top ten hold over 6.5%. The CDR3 sequence is 16 residues long. Germline loops: CDR1 LGHNT, CDR2 FRNRAP. Sequenced material: PBMCs. The receptor comes from a man between 18 and 29 years old in good health and CMV-seropositive. This chain joins TRBV12-5 and TRBJ2-1; 10 nucleotides match TRBD2. The CDR3 region has the DNA TGTGCCAACAATAGTTTAGCGGGGGGTCCCCTCCGTGAGCAGTTCTTC. This translates into CANNSLAGGPLREQFF. Supplemented by reference TRBV12-5 and TRBJ2-1, the full variable domain reads DARVTQTPRHKVTEMGQEVTMRCQPILGHNTVFWYRQTMMQGLELLAYFRNRAPLDDSGMPKDRFSAEMPDATLATLKIQPSEPRDSAVYFCANNSLAGGPLREQFFGPGTRLTVL.